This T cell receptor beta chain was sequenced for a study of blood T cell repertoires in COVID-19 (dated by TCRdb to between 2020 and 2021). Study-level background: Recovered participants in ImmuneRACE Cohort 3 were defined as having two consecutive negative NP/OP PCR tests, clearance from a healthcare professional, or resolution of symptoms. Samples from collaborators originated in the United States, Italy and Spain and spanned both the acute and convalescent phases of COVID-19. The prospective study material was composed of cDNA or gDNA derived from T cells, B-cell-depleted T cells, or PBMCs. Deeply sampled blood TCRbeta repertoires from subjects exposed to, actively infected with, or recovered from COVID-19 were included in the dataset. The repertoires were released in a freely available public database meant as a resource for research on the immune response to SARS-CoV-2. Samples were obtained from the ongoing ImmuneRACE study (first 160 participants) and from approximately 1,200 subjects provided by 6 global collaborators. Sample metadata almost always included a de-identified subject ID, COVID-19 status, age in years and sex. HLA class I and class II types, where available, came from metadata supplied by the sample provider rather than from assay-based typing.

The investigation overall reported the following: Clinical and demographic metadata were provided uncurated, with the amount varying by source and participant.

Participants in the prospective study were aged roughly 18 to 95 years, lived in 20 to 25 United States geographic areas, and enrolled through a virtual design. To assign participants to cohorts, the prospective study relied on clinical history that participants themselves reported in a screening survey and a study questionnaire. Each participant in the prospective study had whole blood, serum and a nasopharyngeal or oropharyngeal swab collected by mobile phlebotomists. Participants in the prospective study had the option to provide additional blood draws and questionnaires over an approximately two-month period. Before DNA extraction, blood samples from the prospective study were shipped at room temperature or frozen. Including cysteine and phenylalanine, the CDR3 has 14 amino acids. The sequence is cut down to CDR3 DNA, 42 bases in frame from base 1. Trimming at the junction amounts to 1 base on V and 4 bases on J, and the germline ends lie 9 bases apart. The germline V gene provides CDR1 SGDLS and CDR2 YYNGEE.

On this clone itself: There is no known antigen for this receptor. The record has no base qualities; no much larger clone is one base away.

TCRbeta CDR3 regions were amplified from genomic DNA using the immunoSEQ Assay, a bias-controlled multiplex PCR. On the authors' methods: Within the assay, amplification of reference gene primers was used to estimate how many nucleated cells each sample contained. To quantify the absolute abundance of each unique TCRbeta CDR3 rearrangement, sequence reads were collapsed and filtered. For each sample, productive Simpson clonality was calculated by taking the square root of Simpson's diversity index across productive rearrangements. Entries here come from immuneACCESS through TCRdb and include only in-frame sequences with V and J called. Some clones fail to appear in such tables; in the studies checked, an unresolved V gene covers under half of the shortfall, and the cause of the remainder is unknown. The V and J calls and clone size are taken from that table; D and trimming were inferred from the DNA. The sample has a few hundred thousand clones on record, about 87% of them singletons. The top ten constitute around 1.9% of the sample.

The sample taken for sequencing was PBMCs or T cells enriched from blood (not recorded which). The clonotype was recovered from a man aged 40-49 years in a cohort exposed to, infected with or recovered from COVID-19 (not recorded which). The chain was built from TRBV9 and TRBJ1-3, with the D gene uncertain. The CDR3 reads CASSVSGSGNTIYF. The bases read TGTGCCAGCAGCGTATCGGGTTCGGGAAACACCATATATTTT.